This entry lists 26 T cell receptor beta chains sequenced from one sample in a study of pediatric ulcerative colitis. This table comes from immunoSEQ multiplex PCR, and its TCRdb copy is limited to in-frame clones, with some not included. The repertoire holds some 40,000 clones, roughly four fifths seen once, with over 8.5% in the top ten. During colonoscopy, one to two rectal pinch biopsies were collected. The sequencing sample was made of gut tissue. All receptors come from a boy aged 10-17 years with severe ulcerative colitis.

The chain couples TRBV4-1 to TRBJ2-1; D is tentatively TRBD1 or TRBD2 (5 bases each). Trimming took 0 bases from V and 0 from J, leaving 9 bases between them. The germline gives CDR1 MGHRA, CDR2 YSYEKL. This CDR3 has 16 residues. CDR3 nucleotides: TGCGCCAGCAGCCAAGATGTGGGGACCTCCTACAATGAGCAGTTCTTC. Translating it yields CASSQDVGTSYNEQFF.

V usage is TRBV10-3 and J usage is TRBJ1-5; 10 nucleotides match TRBD1. The CDR3 runs 15 residues. V trimming: 6 bases; J trimming: 0 bases; junction bases outside the gene matches: 2. The germline CDR1 and CDR2 sequences are ENHRY and SYGVKD. CDR3 in amino acids: CAIRGTGDSNQPQHF. The CDR3 bases are TGTGCCATCAGAGGGACAGGGGATAGCAATCAGCCCCAGCATTTT.

This clone was observed a few times. In nucleotides, the CDR3 is TGCGCCAGCATCGAGGGGCAGGGGAGCTACAATGAGCAGTTCTTC. Amino acids: CASIEGQGSYNEQFF. The chain recombines TRBV5-1 with TRBJ2-1; D may be TRBD1 (6 bases). Per the germline V gene, CDR1 is SGHRS and CDR2 is YFSETQ. With 6 bases removed from V and 3 bases from J, the gap between germline ends came to 16 bases. This CDR3 contains 15 residues.

The CDR3 DNA reads as TGTGCCAGCGGGGGACAGGGTGGCGGGGAGCTGTTTTTT. It translates to CASGGQGGGELFF. This chain joins TRBV2 and TRBJ2-2; 9 bases map to TRBD1. CDR1 and CDR2 (germline): SNHLY, FYNNEI. The junction had 5 bases not matched to a gene; V was cut back by 8 bases and J by 7 bases. The CDR3 sequence is 13 residues long.

The chain links TRBV9 to TRBJ1-6; the D is unclear. Trimming took 5 bases from V and 8 from J, leaving 5 bases between them. Germline-derived CDR1 and CDR2 are SGDLS and YYNGEE. The CDR3 is made up of 11 amino acids. The CDR3 protein is CASSGDSPLHF. CDR3 in DNA: TGTGCCAGCAGTGGCGATTCACCCCTCCACTTT. The variable domain in full, with the rest retrieved from reference TRBV9 and TRBJ1-6, is DSGVTQTPKHLITATGQRVTLRCSPRSGDLSVYWYQQSLDQGLQFLIQYYNGEERAKGNILERFSAQQFPDLHSELNLSSLELGDSALYFCASSGDSPLHFGNGTRLTVT.

Only one count was recorded for this clone. The chain links TRBV28 to TRBJ1-5; 9 bases map to TRBD1. The CDR3 has 15 residues. V trimming: 6 bases; J trimming: 6 bases; junction bases outside the gene matches: 9. Germline lookup yields CDR1 MDHEN and CDR2 SYDVKM. The CDR3 reads CASRRDRVPRQPQHF. The CDR3, as DNA: TGTGCCAGCAGAAGGGACAGGGTCCCCCGTCAGCCCCAGCATTTT.

The J gene is TRBJ1-5, the V gene TRBV21-1. TRBV21-1 is a recognized pseudogene. The CDR3 extends over 18 amino acids. The CDR3 DNA reads as TGTGCCAGCAGCAAAAGCCTCCCGGGACCATATAGCAATCAGCCCCAGCATTTT. Translated, it gives CASSKSLPGPYSNQPQHF.

The J gene is TRBJ2-5, the V gene TRBV7-3; 11 bases are shared with TRBD2. Germline V gene lookup returns CDR1 SGHTA and CDR2 FQGTGA. The CDR3 runs to 15 residues. The ends lost 5 bases at V and 1 base at J; junction bases unmatched: 3. CDR3: CASSRLAGPQETQYF. CDR3 bases: TGTGCCAGCAGCCGACTAGCGGGGCCCCAAGAGACCCAGTACTTC.

In its sample, this clone was seen a few times. The CDR3 loop is CASSEANGGLYGYTF. The CDR3 DNA sequence: TGTGCCAGCAGTGAAGCAAACGGTGGGTTGTATGGCTACACCTTC. This chain connects TRBV6-1 to TRBJ1-2; D remains unclear. From germline, CDR1 is MNHNS and CDR2 SASEGT. V lost 0 bases, J lost 5 bases, and 13 bases lay in between. The CDR3 has 15 amino acids.

This clone turned up a few times. The V and J genes are TRBV2 and TRBJ2-3, with D maybe TRBD1 (5 bases). V dropped 4 bases and J dropped 3 bases, with 14 bases sitting between them. The CDR3 loop spans 15 amino acids. Germline CDR1 reads SNHLY; CDR2 reads FYNNEI. CDR3 DNA sequence: TGTGCCAGCAGTGTTCAGGGAAGGGCGACAGATACGCAGTATTTT. This sequence encodes CASSVQGRATDTQYF.

In regard to this clone: This CDR3 is also generated by other DNA sequences in the sample. The chain recombines TRBV7-9 with TRBJ1-3; D gene ambiguous. CDR1 and CDR2 (germline): SEHNR, FQNEAQ (reference sequence). V was shortened by 8 bases and J by 4 bases, with 9 bases between the two germline ends. CDR3 length: 12 amino acids. The CDR3 bases are TGTGCCAGCTCCTCGGAAGGAAACACCATATATTTT. It encodes CASSSEGNTIYF.

On this clone: Other DNA sequences in this sample translate to the same CDR3. This chain links TRBV5-6 with TRBJ2-2, with D unresolved. Between the trimmed V and J ends, which lost 1 base and 2 bases, there was a span of 0 bases. Germline assignment: CDR1 SGHDT and CDR2 YYEEEE. The CDR3 spans 12 residues. The CDR3 DNA is TGTGCCAGCAGCTTGAACACCGGGGAGCTGTTTTTT. As protein: CASSLNTGELFF.

The rearrangement uses TRBV28 and TRBJ1-5, with unresolved D. Germline V gene data show CDR1 as MDHEN and CDR2 as SYDVKM. Trimming stripped 3 bases from V and 1 base from J, with 4 bases between. The CDR3 totals 13 residues. The CDR3 loop is CASSFGSNQPQHF. Here the CDR3 DNA reads TGTGCCAGCAGTTTCGGGAGCAATCAGCCCCAGCATTTT.

The chain carries TRBV7-8 and TRBJ1-1, with D unresolved. CDR1 and CDR2 (germline): SGHVS, FQNEAQ. The CDR3 is 15 amino acids. Trimming took off 4 bases at V and 2 bases at J, with 14 bases between the two ends. Here the CDR3 reads CASSSPRLSNTEAFF. CDR3 DNA sequence: TGTGCCAGCAGCTCCCCCCGATTAAGTAACACTGAAGCTTTCTTT.

This sequence joins TRBV5-1 and TRBJ2-3; perhaps TRBD2 as D (5 bases). The CDR3 spans 12 residues. Trimming stripped 7 bases from V and 3 bases from J, with 9 bases between. CDR1 and CDR2 (germline): SGHRS, YFSETQ. CDR3 amino acids: CASAERTDTQYF. CDR3 bases: TGCGCCAGCGCGGAGCGGACAGATACGCAGTATTTT. Filled out from reference TRBV5-1 and TRBJ2-3, the complete variable domain reads KAGVTQTPRYLIKTRGQQVTLSCSPISGHRSVSWYQQTPGQGLQFLFEYFSETQRNKGNFPGRFSGRQFSNSRSEMNVSTLELGDSALYLCASAERTDTQYFGPGTRLTVL.

The sample holds a few counts of this clone. The rearrangement uses TRBV7-6 and TRBJ2-7; D gene ambiguous. V was pared by 5 bases and J by 3 bases, with 8 bases between. CDR3 size: 12 residues. The germline gives CDR1 SGHVS, CDR2 FNYEAQ. Here the CDR3 reads CASSRKGYEQYF. CDR3 DNA: TGTGCCAGCAGCCGGAAGGGCTACGAGCAGTACTTC.

This clone was recorded only once. The V gene is TRBV14, the J gene TRBJ1-2, with D possibly matching TRBD1 (5 bases). The CDR3 is made up of 14 amino acids. The V end lost 5 bases, the J end lost 8 bases, and 18 bases lay between the germline ends. Germline V gene lookup returns CDR1 SGHDN and CDR2 FVKESK. The CDR3 reads CASSFGGPGDGYTF. CDR3 sequence (DNA): TGTGCCAGCAGCTTTGGGGGACCCGGGGACGGCTACACCTTC.

The rearrangement uses TRBV5-1 and TRBJ1-4; TRBD1 might be the D (5 bases). Trimming pared 1 base from V and 7 bases from J, leaving 14 bases between. Germline V CDR1 and CDR2: SGHRS, YFSETQ. The CDR3 runs 15 residues. CDR3 protein: CASSLSLGESEKLFF. CDR3 bases: TGCGCCAGCAGCTTGTCCTTGGGGGAAAGTGAAAAACTGTTTTTT.

The CDR3 nucleotides read TGTGCCAGCAGCTTAGCCTATGACAGGGGAAACACTGAAGCTTTCTTT. It encodes CASSLAYDRGNTEAFF. The chain has TRBV7-8 and TRBJ1-1; 8 positions match TRBD1. The germline V gene has CDR1 SGHVS and CDR2 FQNEAQ. Unmatched junction bases numbered 5, after V lost 0 bases and J lost 2 bases. The CDR3 is made up of 16 amino acids.

For this clone: At the DNA level, this CDR3 is encoded by other sequences in the same sample as well. The chain uses TRBV7-2 and TRBJ2-7, with a weak D call TRBD1 (5 bases). Per germline, CDR1 SGHTA and CDR2 FQGNSA. The V and J ends lost 4 bases and 3 bases respectively, with 7 bases between them. The CDR3 runs 12 residues. CDR3 DNA sequence: TGTGCCAGCAGCTCCCAGGGCTACGAGCAGTACTTC. Translating it yields CASSSQGYEQYF.

The chain links TRBV18 to TRBJ2-3, with D unresolved. The V gene's germline CDR1 is KGHSH and CDR2 LQKENI. The CDR3 spans 15 residues. Trimming shortened V by 1 base and J by 2 bases, and 10 bases separated the two germline ends. CDR3 region: CASSPQRRDTDTQYF. For the CDR3, the DNA is TGTGCCAGCTCACCACAGAGGAGAGACACAGATACGCAGTATTTT.

This chain connects TRBV6-1 to TRBJ2-1; D gene unclear. This CDR3 has 14 amino acids. V dropped 6 bases and J dropped 0 bases, with 9 bases sitting between them. Germline CDR1 and CDR2: MNHNS and SASEGT. The CDR3 sequence: CASRTQSSYNEQFF. The CDR3 DNA reads as TGTGCCAGCAGGACACAGAGCTCCTACAATGAGCAGTTCTTC.

As for this clone: The CDR3 carries no conserved terminal phenylalanine or tryptophan, so it likely arises from a read error. This chain joins TRBV7-9 and TRBJ1-6; TRBD1 might be the D (5 bases). The CDR3 is 18 residues long. With 6 bases removed from V and 0 bases from J, the gap between germline ends came to 18 bases. Germline V gives CDR1 SEHNR, CDR2 FQNEAQ (reference sequence). The CDR3 region has the DNA TGTGCCAGCAGTGACCTAGGGGAGATGAGCTCCTATAATTCACCCCTCCACCTT. Encoded protein: CASSDLGEMSSYNSPLHL.

The rearrangement links TRBV27 to TRBJ2-1; TRBD2 matches 12 bases. Germline values: CDR1 MNHEY, CDR2 SMNVEV (reference sequence). The CDR3 spans 18 residues. The J segment lost 2 bases and the V segment lost 6 bases, leaving 11 bases of the junction unmatched. Written as DNA, the CDR3 is TGTGCCAGCAGCCCAAGGACTAGCGGGGTGACGACCTACAATGAGCAGTTCTTC. Protein: CASSPRTSGVTTYNEQFF.

This clone came up a few times. This chain links TRBV5-1 with TRBJ1-2, with 9 bases that match TRBD1. Germline V gene lookup returns CDR1 SGHRS and CDR2 YFSETQ. V shed 2 bases, J shed 2 bases, and the junction held 1 base outside the gene matches. The CDR3 runs 14 residues. The CDR3 DNA reads TGCGCCAGCAGCTTCGGGACAGGGAACTATGGCTACACCTTC. Protein: CASSFGTGNYGYTF.

V is TRBV10-3 and J is TRBJ2-7; the D gene is possibly TRBD2 (7 bases). Germline V gene data show CDR1 as ENHRY and CDR2 as SYGVKD. The CDR3 has 16 residues. The V gene lost 5 bases and the J gene lost 2 bases, with 19 bases spanning the gap. For the CDR3, the DNA is TGTGCCATCAGTCCTACTAGTGGGGGGGCCGCCTACGAGCAGTACTTC. It specifies CAISPTSGGAAYEQYF.